These T cell receptor beta chains were read from a single sample in a study of blood T cell repertoires in COVID-19. TCRdb's table, derived via immunoSEQ multiplex PCR, lists solely in-frame clones and lacks some. The sample comprises under 250,000 clones, 65% to 85% of which are singletons, and about 4% rests with the top ten. Sequences were obtained from PBMCs or T cells enriched from blood (not recorded which). The source is a man aged 25 to 40 with acute COVID-19. Each CDR3 is given with its conserved first and last residue. The D gene is left open where the match is weak. Size is stated for part of the rows, as once, few or many counts, or as a class when the clone is expanded.

TRBJ1-4 | TRBV3-1/TRBV3-2 | . | few | CASSQDLNEKLFF | TGTGCCAGCAGCCAAGACCTTAATGAAAAACTGTTTTTT
TRBJ1-2 | TRBV30 | TRBD1 | once | CAWSFSGTGSGYTF | TGTGCCTGGAGCTTTTCCGGGACAGGGAGTGGCTACACCTTC
TRBJ2-1 | TRBV5-4 | TRBD1 | . | CASSSVDRGPYNEQFF | TGTGCCAGCAGCTCGGTGGACAGGGGGCCCTACAATGAGCAGTTCTTC
TRBJ1-3 | TRBV6-5 | . | . | CASSYSGSGNTIYF | TGTGCCAGCAGTTACTCCGGCTCTGGAAACACCATATATTTT
TRBJ2-7 | TRBV27 | TRBD1 | . | CASRYSTGDEQYF | TGTGCCAGCAGGTACTCCACAGGGGACGAGCAGTACTTC
TRBJ1-5 | TRBV19 | . | . | CASSIGQLNQPQHF | TGTGCCAGTAGTATTGGGCAGCTCAATCAGCCCCAGCATTTT
TRBJ1-2 | TRBV2 | TRBD1 | few | CASSPGQDYGYTF | TGTGCCAGCAGCCCGGGACAGGACTATGGCTACACCTTC
TRBJ1-2 | TRBV3-1/TRBV3-2 | . | . | CASSLLDKNYGYTF | TGTGCCAGCAGCCTTTTGGACAAGAACTATGGCTACACCTTC
TRBJ1-6 | TRBV30 | . | . | CAWRGQDNSPLHF | TGTGCCTGGAGGGGACAAGATAATTCACCCCTCCACTTT
TRBJ2-7 | TRBV5-4 | TRBD2 | . | CASSGGAGVERGGSYEQYF | TGTGCCAGCAGCGGCGGGGCAGGCGTCGAGCGGGGGGGGTCCTACGAGCAGTACTTC
TRBJ2-5 | TRBV7-9 | . | . | CASSQGASVETQYF | TGTGCCAGCAGCCAAGGGGCCTCGGTGGAGACCCAGTACTTC
TRBJ2-7 | TRBV3-1/TRBV3-2 | TRBD2 | few | CASSRLPLAGGFYEQYF | TGTGCCAGCAGCCGCTTGCCTCTAGCGGGGGGTTTCTACGAGCAGTACTTC
TRBJ1-1 | TRBV12-3/TRBV12-4 | . | once | CASRAREITEAFF | TGTGCCAGCAGAGCCCGGGAGATCACTGAAGCTTTCTTT
TRBJ1-5 | TRBV6-5 | . | . | CASSYIQGGNQPQHF | TGTGCCAGCAGTTACATTCAAGGGGGTAATCAGCCCCAGCATTTT
TRBJ2-7 | TRBV5-4 | . | . | CASSSTSDKYF | TGTGCCAGCAGCTCAACCAGCGATAAGTACTTC
TRBJ1-6 | TRBV30 | TRBD1 | . | CAWSVPDRDNSPLHF | TGTGCCTGGAGTGTACCGGACAGGGATAATTCACCCCTCCACTTT
TRBJ1-5 | TRBV6-1 | TRBD1 | . | CASSGGTGFSNQPQHF | TGTGCCAGCAGTGGGGGGACAGGCTTTAGCAATCAGCCCCAGCATTTT
TRBJ2-2 | TRBV2 | TRBD1 | . | CASSARDRGAGELFF | TGTGCCAGCAGTGCCCGGGACAGGGGTGCCGGGGAGCTGTTTTTT
TRBJ2-5 | TRBV5-4 | TRBD1 | . | CASSLGGTGTQETQYF | TGTGCCAGCAGCTTGGGCGGGACAGGCACACAAGAGACCCAGTACTTC
TRBJ2-1 | TRBV4-1 | TRBD2 | few | CASSRQLAGGHNEQFF | TGCGCCAGCAGCCGCCAACTCGCGGGGGGCCACAATGAGCAGTTCTTC
TRBJ2-6 | TRBV5-5 | TRBD1 | . | CASRDRDRNSGANVLTF | TGTGCCAGCAGAGACCGGGACAGGAACTCTGGGGCCAACGTCCTGACTTTC
TRBJ2-1 | TRBV9 | TRBD2 | . | CASSVRLARNEQFF | TGTGCCAGCAGCGTACGACTAGCTCGGAATGAGCAGTTCTTC
TRBJ2-5 | TRBV7-9 | . | . | CASSPYSLTQYF | TGTGCCAGCAGCCCCTATTCCCTGACCCAGTACTTC
TRBJ1-3 | TRBV28 | . | . | CASSPWAGATARASGNTIYF | TGTGCCAGCAGTCCCTGGGCGGGGGCCACCGCTAGGGCCTCTGGAAACACCATATATTTT
TRBJ2-3 | TRBV7-2 | . | few | CASTRFTKDTQYF | TGTGCCAGCACCAGATTTACCAAAGATACGCAGTATTTT
TRBJ2-3 | TRBV30 | . | . | CAWSARAGGDTQYF | TGTGCCTGGAGTGCCCGGGCCGGAGGGGATACGCAGTATTTT
TRBJ2-7 | TRBV7-3 | . | few | CASSLGERF | TGTGCCAGCAGCTTAGGTGAGCGGTTC
TRBJ2-7 | TRBV11-2 | . | . | CASTLYGGTSYEQYF | TGTGCCAGCACCCTTTACGGAGGCACCTCCTACGAGCAGTACTTC
TRBJ2-2 | TRBV9 | . | few | CASSVAAGNTGELFF | TGTGCCAGCAGCGTAGCAGCGGGGAACACCGGGGAGCTGTTTTTT
TRBJ1-1 | TRBV18 | . | . | CASSPERMNTEAFF | TGTGCCAGCTCACCAGAGAGAATGAACACTGAAGCTTTCTTT
TRBJ2-2 | TRBV10-3 | . | . | CAISAGRSGELFF | TGTGCCATCAGTGCGGGTCGCTCCGGGGAGCTGTTTTTT
TRBJ2-1 | TRBV4-1 | TRBD2 | . | CASSRDYNNEQFF | TGCGCCAGCAGCCGGGACTATAACAATGAGCAGTTCTTC
TRBJ1-5 | TRBV10-3 | . | . | CAISSTKDQPQHF | TGTGCCATCAGCTCTACCAAAGATCAGCCCCAGCATTTT
TRBJ2-1 | TRBV5-1 | TRBD2 | . | CASGLANEQFF | TGCGCCAGCGGACTAGCTAATGAGCAGTTCTTC
TRBJ1-3 | TRBV10-2 | TRBD1 | . | CASRDRGSGNTIYF | TGCGCCAGCAGAGACAGGGGCTCTGGAAACACCATATATTTT
TRBJ1-5 | TRBV15 | . | . | CATSRAVGVQQPQHF | TGTGCCACCAGCAGAGCTGTCGGGGTCCAACAGCCCCAGCATTTT
TRBJ2-7 | TRBV12-5 | . | . | CASGLVVREQYF | TGTGCTAGTGGTTTGGTAGTCAGGGAGCAGTACTTC
TRBJ1-1 | TRBV2 | TRBD1 | . | CASRETGALAFF | TGTGCCAGCAGGGAAACAGGGGCTCTGGCTTTCTTT
TRBJ2-2 | TRBV9 | TRBD1 | . | CASSVAQGAGGELFF | TGTGCCAGCAGCGTCGCACAGGGGGCCGGCGGGGAGCTGTTTTTT
TRBJ2-1 | TRBV11-1 | TRBD1 | . | CASSLGVGGAYNEQFF | TGTGCCAGCAGCTTAGGGGTAGGGGGCGCTTACAATGAGCAGTTCTTC
TRBJ2-5 | TRBV10-3 | TRBD2 | once | CASRGTGGGSQETQYF | TGTGCCTCCCGCGGTACTGGCGGGGGAAGCCAAGAGACCCAGTACTTC
TRBJ1-6 | TRBV4-2 | . | few | CASSQDPRGNSPLHF | TGTGCCAGCAGCCAAGATCCCAGGGGAAATTCACCCCTCCACTTT
TRBJ2-3 | TRBV18 | TRBD1 | . | CATSTSGTGLTDTQYF | TGTGCCACCTCGACCTCCGGGACAGGGTTGACAGATACGCAGTATTTT
TRBJ1-2 | TRBV10-3 | TRBD1 | few | CAITGDRGAYGYTF | TGTGCCATCACTGGGGACAGGGGCGCCTATGGCTACACCTTC
TRBJ1-1 | TRBV7-6 | TRBD1 | . | CASSGRQGGNTEAFF | TGTGCCAGCAGCGGCAGACAGGGAGGGAACACTGAAGCTTTCTTT
TRBJ1-5 | TRBV27 | . | . | CASRSIGSNQPQHF | TGTGCCAGCAGGTCGATCGGTAGCAATCAGCCCCAGCATTTT
TRBJ2-5 | TRBV2 | TRBD2 | . | CASSYGGAGETQYF | TGTGCCAGCAGTTACGGGGGGGCCGGTGAGACCCAGTACTTC
TRBJ1-2 | TRBV6-1 | TRBD1 | . | CASSEADRAGGYTF | TGTGCCAGCAGTGAAGCCGACAGGGCAGGAGGCTACACCTTC
TRBJ1-5 | TRBV5-6 | . | . | CASSSRAGNQPQHF | TGTGCCAGCAGCTCCCGGGCGGGGAATCAGCCCCAGCATTTT
TRBJ1-1 | TRBV6-1 | . | once | CASSDGPLVFREAFF | TGTGCCAGCAGTGATGGCCCGTTGGTGTTTCGTGAAGCTTTCTTT
TRBJ2-7 | TRBV19 | . | . | CASSGARGYEQYF | TGTGCCAGTAGTGGCGCCAGGGGCTACGAGCAGTACTTC
TRBJ1-4 | TRBV7-2 | . | . | CASSLPRNSNNEKLFF | TGTGCCAGCAGCTTACCCAGGAACAGTAATAATGAAAAACTGTTTTTT